This T cell receptor (beta chain) was obtained from a study of identical twins. Study observations and caveats: Monozygotic twins shared more out-of-frame TCR alpha than recombination models predicted.

The CDR3 runs to 14 residues. J was trimmed by 5 bases and V by 1 base; bases with no gene match: 5. The germline V gene has CDR1 DFQATT and CDR2 SNEGSKA (reference sequence). In this sample, this clonotype turned up a few times. Its antigen is unknown. Template switching, a step in the protocol, added a universal primer site, and cDNA carried unique molecular identifiers. TCRdb passed the 5' RACE reads through MiXCR, listing each CDR3 protein once. The sample lists 600,000 to 850,000 distinct CDR3 sequences; about 20% were seen once. These data also formed part of another study, on T cells expressing NK-cell markers. That publication notes: Repertoires of TCR beta were obtained from T cells sorted as CD3+CD56+NKG2C+, CD3+CD56+NKG2C- and CD3+CD56-NKG2C+. About 1.0-8% of CD8+ T cells in roughly six donors belonged to dominant NKG2C+ clonotypes.

This clonotype was sampled from a young woman in good health. The V and J genes are TRBV20-1 and TRBJ1-1, with 9 bases aligning to TRBD1. The sample was PBMCs. CDR3 sequence reads: CSARVRTGVTEAFF. For the CDR3, the DNA is TGCAGTGCTAGAGTCCGGACAGGGGTGACTGAAGCTTTCTTT.